The rows below give T cell receptor beta chains drawn from one sample of a study of T cell repertoires in cytomegalovirus infection. A single record per CDR3 protein comes from TCRdb applying MiXCR to the reads. This sample has just over 300,000 distinct CDR3 sequences, with about 17% found just once. Material: PBMCs. The receptors were sampled from a human donor in good health (CMV status not recorded). Some clones in this sample may be carry-over from other donors' samples. Both conserved end residues are part of each CDR3. The order of the fields is clone size, V gene, CDR3 protein. A clone size is listed for some rows: how often the clone was seen (once, few, many), or a class if it is expanded.

abundance: few
v_gene: TRBV27
CDR3aa: CASKVIGGMATEAFF

abundance: few
v_gene: TRBV4-2
CDR3aa: CASSQEGRGGEKLFF

abundance: many
v_gene: TRBV7-2
CDR3aa: CASSLTEFHSYEQYF

abundance: once
v_gene: TRBV4-1
CDR3aa: CASSQERGNLQTYEQYF

abundance: few
v_gene: TRBV6-5
CDR3aa: CASSYSVGPLLRGYTF

abundance: few
v_gene: TRBV10-3
CDR3aa: CAISESYRRDNEQFF

abundance: many
v_gene: TRBV12-3/TRBV12-4
CDR3aa: CASSVDPTNEKLFF

abundance: NA
v_gene: TRBV25-1
CDR3aa: CASSAHTGIYNEQFF

abundance: NA
v_gene: TRBV28
CDR3aa: CASRPGTVVNEQFF

abundance: NA
v_gene: TRBV5-4
CDR3aa: CASSLYLSPNTGELFF

abundance: few
v_gene: TRBV2
CDR3aa: CASSGTSARDGDEQFF

abundance: NA
v_gene: TRBV12-3/TRBV12-4
CDR3aa: CASSTRLAGAFNEQFF

abundance: NA
v_gene: TRBV12-3/TRBV12-4
CDR3aa: CASTLTVGSLNEQFF

abundance: many
v_gene: TRBV6-1
CDR3aa: CASSRTGYTEAFF

abundance: NA
v_gene: TRBV12-3/TRBV12-4
CDR3aa: CASTGTSGPRTYNEQFF

abundance: NA
v_gene: TRBV6-1
CDR3aa: CASQWGPLLETQYF

abundance: many
v_gene: TRBV11-1
CDR3aa: CASSLASSIRYNEQFF

abundance: NA
v_gene: TRBV5-1
CDR3aa: CASSQGTGGDTEAFF

abundance: NA
v_gene: TRBV5-6
CDR3aa: CASSLRGPVNTEAFF

abundance: few
v_gene: TRBV18
CDR3aa: CASSPPGANTEAFF

abundance: many
v_gene: TRBV7-9
CDR3aa: CASSLSPFRGANVLTF

abundance: many
v_gene: TRBV14
CDR3aa: CASSQGGTANYGYTF

abundance: NA
v_gene: TRBV27
CDR3aa: CASSLWRGGANEQFF

abundance: NA
v_gene: TRBV6-5
CDR3aa: CASYRIGLNYGYTF

abundance: many
v_gene: TRBV7-6
CDR3aa: CASSPSGGAPGTQYF

abundance: few
v_gene: TRBV19
CDR3aa: CASSMVKGNQPQHF

abundance: NA
v_gene: TRBV20-1
CDR3aa: CSARESQGAGYEQYF

abundance: NA
v_gene: TRBV29-1
CDR3aa: CSATGGAYNEQFF

abundance: NA
v_gene: TRBV20-1
CDR3aa: CSARDQLSSAGTDTQYF

abundance: many
v_gene: TRBV18
CDR3aa: CASSPNVQGAGDTEAFF

abundance: NA
v_gene: TRBV25-1
CDR3aa: CASSESPRGNTGELFF

abundance: few
v_gene: TRBV7-6
CDR3aa: CASSLGDGKLFF

abundance: many
v_gene: TRBV7-2
CDR3aa: CASSEDVEPGELFF

abundance: few
v_gene: TRBV19
CDR3aa: CASSKTDSSSSYEQYF

abundance: few
v_gene: TRBV11-1
CDR3aa: CASSLSEGKQYF

abundance: few
v_gene: TRBV20-1
CDR3aa: CSARGTGPSVLPQHF

abundance: NA
v_gene: TRBV6-5
CDR3aa: CASSLQGVETGNTIYF

abundance: few
v_gene: TRBV6-2/TRBV6-3
CDR3aa: CASSFTRRHEQYF

abundance: many
v_gene: TRBV12-3/TRBV12-4
CDR3aa: CASSFRGGRGDTQYF

abundance: few
v_gene: TRBV20-1
CDR3aa: CSARPPPRAGTGELFF

abundance: NA
v_gene: TRBV19
CDR3aa: CASSPESRRGYTF

abundance: many
v_gene: TRBV4-1
CDR3aa: CASSQANLGAEATEAFF

abundance: few
v_gene: TRBV4-2
CDR3aa: CASSQDGTHTTETQYF

abundance: NA
v_gene: TRBV5-1
CDR3aa: CASSQSDRADGYTF

abundance: NA
v_gene: TRBV12-3/TRBV12-4
CDR3aa: CASSLEGSYNSPLHF

abundance: NA
v_gene: TRBV4-1
CDR3aa: CASSQAGTDNEKLFF

abundance: NA
v_gene: TRBV5-1
CDR3aa: CASSLSLFLNEQFF

abundance: many
v_gene: TRBV7-6
CDR3aa: CASSLVVGGSFSGNTIYF

abundance: NA
v_gene: TRBV15
CDR3aa: CATSIRDRGPNTEAFF

abundance: NA
v_gene: TRBV10-3
CDR3aa: CAISDTTDQETQYF

abundance: many
v_gene: TRBV7-2
CDR3aa: CASSSPAPGRRSPLHF

abundance: many
v_gene: TRBV7-6
CDR3aa: CASSSSSLGPGYNEQFF